The rows below give T cell receptor beta chains drawn from one sample of a study of T cell repertoires in cytomegalovirus infection. Each CDR3 protein gets one entry after TCRdb re-called the reads with MiXCR. This repertoire shows approximately 750,000 distinct CDR3 sequences, roughly 35% found once; its top ten account for 2.8%. Input material: PBMCs. All receptors come from a human donor in good health (CMV status not recorded). Some clones in this sample may be carry-over from other donors' samples. Both conserved end residues are part of each CDR3. Each record gives: clone size, V gene, J gene, D gene, CDR3 DNA, CDR3 protein. A D gene is named only where the DNA matches it firmly. Some rows have no size entry. The others give once, few or many, or a class for an expanded clone.

size: -; V: TRBV10-3; J: TRBJ2-3; D: TRBD2; DNA: TGTGCCATCAGCCCCGGGACTAGCGGGACCTATACGCAGTATTTT; CDR3: CAISPGTSGTYTQYF
size: few; V: TRBV19; J: TRBJ2-1; D: TRBD2; DNA: TGTGCCAGTAGTATATCTAGCGGGAGTAGCAATGAGCAGTTCTTC; CDR3: CASSISSGSSNEQFF
size: -; V: TRBV10-3; J: TRBJ1-6; D: TRBD1; DNA: TGTGCCATCAGGAGACAGGGCTCACCCCTCCACTTT; CDR3: CAIRRQGSPLHF
size: few; V: TRBV12-3/TRBV12-4; J: TRBJ1-2; D: -; DNA: TGTGCCAGCAGTTTCTACGGCTTGGGACGGGCGGGGGGCTACACCTTC; CDR3: CASSFYGLGRAGGYTF
size: -; V: TRBV6-8; J: TRBJ1-1; D: -; DNA: TGTGCCAGCAGTTATGCCGGGGCAGCTTTCTTT; CDR3: CASSYAGAAFF
size: many; V: TRBV7-6; J: TRBJ2-7; D: -; DNA: TGTGCCAGCAGCTTGGGCCGGGACTCAATGGGGGAGCAGTACTTC; CDR3: CASSLGRDSMGEQYF
size: many; V: TRBV7-6; J: TRBJ2-1; D: -; DNA: TGTGCCAGCAGCTTAGAGCCCAGGACCTCCTACAATGAGCAGTTCTTC; CDR3: CASSLEPRTSYNEQFF
size: few; V: TRBV20-1; J: TRBJ2-7; D: -; DNA: TGCAGTGCTAGAGATATGCCTCCGGGACGGCTTACCACCTACGAGCAGTACTTC; CDR3: CSARDMPPGRLTTYEQYF
size: -; V: TRBV5-1; J: TRBJ2-7; D: -; DNA: TGCGCCAGCAGCTTGAGAGATGGTCCGGGCGAGCAGTACTTC; CDR3: CASSLRDGPGEQYF
size: -; V: TRBV5-1; J: TRBJ1-1; D: TRBD1; DNA: TGCGCCAGCAGCTTGAATGCCCGGGACAGGGGGAACACTGAAGCTTTCTTT; CDR3: CASSLNARDRGNTEAFF
size: -; V: TRBV7-6; J: TRBJ1-2; D: -; DNA: TGTGCCAGCAGCTTGACCCCAAGCGACTGTGGCTACACCTTC; CDR3: CASSLTPSDCGYTF
size: -; V: TRBV7-8; J: TRBJ2-5; D: -; DNA: TGTGCCAGCAGCTCGAGTGGACTCTTCCAAGAGACCCAGTACTTC; CDR3: CASSSSGLFQETQYF
size: -; V: TRBV7-2; J: TRBJ2-7; D: -; DNA: TGTGCCAGCAGCTTACTTCGCTCCTACGAGCAGTACTTC; CDR3: CASSLLRSYEQYF
size: few; V: TRBV12-3/TRBV12-4; J: TRBJ1-5; D: -; DNA: TGTGCCAGCAGTCCCACCCCCCGCACAGGGTCGATTCAGCCCCAGCATTTT; CDR3: CASSPTPRTGSIQPQHF
size: -; V: TRBV19; J: TRBJ2-3; D: -; DNA: TGTGCCAGTAGTATCGAGGGGTTCCCAGATACGCAGTATTTT; CDR3: CASSIEGFPDTQYF
size: many; V: TRBV19; J: TRBJ2-7; D: -; DNA: TGTGCCAGTAGTATCTCCGGACGGACCTACGAGCAGTACTTC; CDR3: CASSISGRTYEQYF
size: few; V: TRBV27; J: TRBJ1-5; D: -; DNA: TGTGCCAGCAGGGACAGATACTTCTCGCCCCAGCATTTT; CDR3: CASRDRYFSPQHF
size: -; V: TRBV3-1; J: TRBJ2-4; D: -; DNA: TGTGCCAGCAGCCAAGGAAGAGACCAGGTGGACTTC; CDR3: CASSQGRDQVDF
size: few; V: TRBV7-9; J: TRBJ1-4; D: TRBD1; DNA: TGTGCCAGCAGCTTCGGGACAGGACTTGAAAAACTGTTTTTT; CDR3: CASSFGTGLEKLFF
size: -; V: TRBV19; J: TRBJ2-3; D: -; DNA: TGTGCCAGTAGAGGGTCCGGGACAGATACGCAGTATTTT; CDR3: CASRGSGTDTQYF
size: many; V: TRBV28; J: TRBJ2-7; D: TRBD1; DNA: TGTGCCAGCAGCCCAGGGACAGGATACTACGAGCAGTACTTC; CDR3: CASSPGTGYYEQYF
size: -; V: TRBV28; J: TRBJ1-1; D: TRBD1; DNA: TGTGCCAGCAATCCACAGGGGACGAACACTGAAGCTTTCTTT; CDR3: CASNPQGTNTEAFF
size: -; V: TRBV19; J: TRBJ1-1; D: -; DNA: TGTGCCAGTAGTATTGGTATGTTCGCTGAAGCTTTCTTT; CDR3: CASSIGMFAEAFF
size: few; V: TRBV25-1; J: TRBJ2-5; D: -; DNA: TGTGCCAGCAGTCCAAGCTGGCTGGCGGGTGGGGCAGAGACCCAGTACTTC; CDR3: CASSPSWLAGGAETQYF
size: -; V: TRBV20-1; J: TRBJ2-7; D: TRBD2; DNA: TGCAGTGCTAGGTGGACTAGCGGAATAAGCTCCTACGAGCAGTACTTC; CDR3: CSARWTSGISSYEQYF
size: -; V: TRBV6-5; J: TRBJ2-7; D: -; DNA: TGTGCCAGCTCAATCAGGTCCCAGGACGTGGAAGAGCAGTACTTC; CDR3: CASSIRSQDVEEQYF
size: few; V: TRBV6-5; J: TRBJ1-1; D: -; DNA: TGTGCCAGCAGTTACGCAGGGACTAACACTGAAGCTTTCTTT; CDR3: CASSYAGTNTEAFF
size: -; V: TRBV18; J: TRBJ1-1; D: -; DNA: TGTGCCAGCGCCAGAGGCAACTTGAACACTGAAGCTTTCTTT; CDR3: CASARGNLNTEAFF
size: -; V: TRBV7-3; J: TRBJ1-1; D: -; DNA: TGTGCCAGCAGCTTACAGGGACCGAACGCTGAAGCTTTCTTT; CDR3: CASSLQGPNAEAFF
size: many; V: TRBV7-6; J: TRBJ1-4; D: -; DNA: TGTGCCAGCAGCTTAGAGGGGAAACTGTTTTTT; CDR3: CASSLEGKLFF
size: -; V: TRBV5-5; J: TRBJ2-1; D: -; DNA: TGTGCCAGCAGCCCGAATCGCAAGGGAACCTACAATGAGCAGTTCTTC; CDR3: CASSPNRKGTYNEQFF
size: -; V: TRBV5-5; J: TRBJ2-1; D: TRBD2; DNA: TGTGCCAGCAGCTTGGACGCGGGAGTAGGTGAGCAGTTCTTC; CDR3: CASSLDAGVGEQFF
size: few; V: TRBV6-1; J: TRBJ1-6; D: -; DNA: TGTGCCAGCAGTCCAATGCTGGGTTCACCCCTCCACTTT; CDR3: CASSPMLGSPLHF
size: many; V: TRBV20-1; J: TRBJ2-5; D: TRBD2; DNA: TGCAGTGCTAGACTCTTTGGGCTAGCGGGAGGCGGGCAAGAGACCCAGTACTTC; CDR3: CSARLFGLAGGGQETQYF
size: -; V: TRBV5-6; J: TRBJ2-1; D: TRBD2; DNA: TGTGCCAGCAGCTTGGGTCCCCACAGGACTAGCGAAAACAATGAGCAGTTCTTC; CDR3: CASSLGPHRTSENNEQFF
size: -; V: TRBV30; J: TRBJ2-2; D: TRBD1; DNA: TGTGCCTGTACGGACAGGGGAGGAGGGGAGCTGTTTTTT; CDR3: CACTDRGGGELFF
size: -; V: TRBV19; J: TRBJ2-2; D: TRBD2; DNA: TGTGCCAGTATAAGCGGGGGGATCAACACCGGGGAGCTGTTTTTT; CDR3: CASISGGINTGELFF
size: -; V: TRBV15; J: TRBJ1-1; D: -; DNA: TGTGCCACCAGCCTCAGTGGGGCACTGAACACTGAAGCTTTCTTT; CDR3: CATSLSGALNTEAFF
size: -; V: TRBV12-3/TRBV12-4; J: TRBJ2-1; D: TRBD2; DNA: TGTGCCAGCAGTTTATTTCCACTACTACTAGCGGACTCCTACAATGCGCAGTTCTTC; CDR3: CASSLFPLLLADSYNAQFF
size: -; V: TRBV2; J: TRBJ1-1; D: TRBD1; DNA: TGTGCCAGCAGCGCCCTTACAGGGGGGAACACTGAAGCTTTCTTT; CDR3: CASSALTGGNTEAFF